This passage covers 21 T cell receptor beta chains from one sample sequenced in a study of blood T cell dynamics during melanoma immunotherapy. Sequencing used immunoSEQ multiplex PCR; TCRdb keeps in-frame clones, though not all of them. The table includes roughly 6,100 clones, about nine tenths detected once. Time point described: pre-treatment baseline. The specimen was cell-free DNA from blood, collected from a patient treated with checkpoint blockade. The receptors here all came from a human donor with melanoma.

This clone was detected only a few times. The J gene is TRBJ1-2, the V gene TRBV20-1; D remains unclear. This CDR3 spans 10 amino acids. Germline loops: CDR1 DFQATT, CDR2 SNEGSKA (reference sequence). Trimming took 3 bases from V and 5 from J, leaving 4 bases between them. The CDR3 here is CSASEYGYTF. The CDR3 coding sequence is TGCAGTGCTAGCGAGTATGGCTACACCTTC.

Here the CDR3 DNA reads TGTGCCAGCAGTGAGGGGGGACAGGGAATCAACGAGCAGTACTTC. This codes for CASSEGGQGINEQYF. The chain joins TRBV25-1 to TRBJ2-7; the match to TRBD1 covers 9 bases. In germline, CDR1 is MGHDK, CDR2 SYGVNS. The CDR3 is made up of 15 amino acids. The ends lost 3 bases at V and 5 bases at J; junction bases unmatched: 8.

This chain joins TRBV15 and TRBJ2-1; no firm D call. The CDR3 is 14 residues long. CDR1 is LNHNV, CDR2 YYDKDF, per germline (reference sequence). V lost 0 bases and J 6 bases, leaving 9 bases between the germline ends. CDR3 in DNA: TGTGCCACCAGCAGAGATCGAGGCGGCAATGAGCAGTTCTTC. Translating it yields CATSRDRGGNEQFF.

The chain couples TRBV11-3 to TRBJ2-2, with 10 positions matching TRBD1. CDR1 SGHNT and CDR2 YENEEA come from the germline V gene. After removal of 5 bases from V and 8 bases from J, the junction contained 5 bases not matched to a gene. CDR3 length: 14 residues. DNA of the CDR3: TGTGCCAGCAGCCGACGACAGGGGGCGGGGGAGCTGTTTTTT. As protein: CASSRRQGAGELFF.

This clone has only one observation. The gene calls are TRBV10-3 and TRBJ2-1; no clear D. Trimming pared 9 bases from V and 2 bases from J, leaving 8 bases between. This CDR3 region has 12 residues. Germline assignment: CDR1 ENHRY and CDR2 SYGVKD. The CDR3 is CAMADPYNEQFF. In DNA, the CDR3 is TGTGCCATGGCCGATCCCTACAATGAGCAGTTCTTC.

J is TRBJ2-5 and V is TRBV11-2, with 13 bases lining up with TRBD2. This CDR3 is built from 19 residues. Germline V gene data show CDR1 as SGHAT and CDR2 as FQNNGV. V lost 5 bases and J lost 1; bases outside the gene matches: 13. CDR3 in amino acids: CASSRGGLAGSIAQETQYF. CDR3 bases: TGTGCCAGCAGCCGAGGGGGACTAGCGGGATCAATCGCCCAAGAGACCCAGTACTTC.

The V and J genes are TRBV11-3 and TRBJ2-5; 7 bases match TRBD1. Germline trimming cut 5 bases from V and 1 base from J; bases unmatched to any gene: 7. Germline V gene sequence: CDR1 SGHNT, CDR2 YENEEA. The CDR3 runs 15 residues. The CDR3 nucleotides read TGTGCCAGCAGCCCCCGAGGGGACAGCCAAGAGACCCAGTACTTC. Translation gives CASSPRGDSQETQYF.

This rearrangement joins TRBV6-5 to TRBJ2-7; the D is unclear. Germline values: CDR1 MNHEY, CDR2 SVGAGI. This CDR3 contains 15 residues. Trimming removed 0 bases at V and 6 bases at J, with 15 bases between. The CDR3 sequence: CASSYSGRSVGEQYF. The CDR3, as DNA: TGTGCCAGCAGTTACTCTGGCAGGTCGGTGGGCGAGCAGTACTTC.

The chain joins TRBV29-1 to TRBJ2-5; unclear D gene. Trimming removed 4 bases from V and 2 bases from J, with 5 bases in between. CDR3 length: 11 residues. Germline V gene lookup returns CDR1 SQVTM and CDR2 ANQGSEA. Written as DNA, the CDR3 is TGCAGCGTTGCAGGACAAGAGACCCAGTACTTC. Residues: CSVAGQETQYF.

This CDR3 is CASSPTENYYEQYF. In DNA form, the CDR3 reads TGTGCCAGCAGCCCGACGGAGAATTACTACGAGCAGTACTTC. The rearrangement links TRBV7-9 to TRBJ2-7; D not resolved. The germline gives CDR1 SEHNR, CDR2 FQNEAQ (reference sequence). The ends were cut back, 5 bases at V and 3 bases at J, with 14 bases in the middle. The CDR3 loop spans 14 amino acids.

The chain employs TRBV5-6 and TRBJ1-4, with D uncertain. Per the germline V gene, CDR1 is SGHDT and CDR2 is YYEEEE. This CDR3 is built from 15 residues. V was cut by 0 bases and J by 6 bases, with 12 bases left in between. The DNA of the CDR3 is TGTGCCAGCAGCTTGGTTAGAGGATTTGATGAAAAACTGTTTTTT. This encodes CASSLVRGFDEKLFF.

This clone was found a few times. The chain combines TRBV14 with TRBJ2-7; TRBD1 agrees at 9 bases. Germline CDR1 reads SGHDN; CDR2 reads FVKESK. The CDR3 runs 13 residues. After removal of 7 bases from V and 2 bases from J, the junction contained 3 bases not matched to a gene. CDR3 nucleotide sequence: TGTGCCAGCAAGCGACAGGGGGCCTACGAGCAGTACTTC. Protein product: CASKRQGAYEQYF.

The rearrangement uses TRBV29-1 and TRBJ1-1; D gene unclear. Germline V CDR1 and CDR2: SQVTM, ANQGSEA. The V end lost 4 bases, the J end lost 1 base, and 7 bases lay between the germline ends. The CDR3 has 12 residues. In nucleotides, the CDR3 is TGCAGCGTTGCTCACGGGAACACTGAAGCTTTCTTT. Protein sequence: CSVAHGNTEAFF.

The chain has TRBV7-2 and TRBJ2-7; 13 bases are shared with TRBD2. Germline CDR1 and CDR2: SGHTA and FQGNSA. Unmatched junction bases numbered 1, after V lost 5 bases and J lost 3 bases. CDR3 length equals 14 residues. The CDR3 nucleotides are TGTGCCAGCAGCCGACTAGCGGGGGGCTACGAGCAGTACTTC. Its protein product is CASSRLAGGYEQYF.

This clone was counted a single time. The J gene is TRBJ2-7, the V gene TRBV18; 7 bases are shared with TRBD2. Trimming took 3 bases from V and 3 from J; bases not matched to a gene: 5. The CDR3 spans 14 residues. Germline assignment: CDR1 KGHSH and CDR2 LQKENI. The CDR3 protein is CASSPGGRNYEQYF. Written as DNA, the CDR3 is TGTGCCAGCTCACCGGGAGGGCGGAACTACGAGCAGTACTTC.

The genes are TRBV10-3 and TRBJ1-1; TRBD1 is a possible D gene (6 bases). Germline lookup yields CDR1 ENHRY and CDR2 SYGVKD. V gave up 0 bases and J gave up 4 bases, with 15 bases separating them. The CDR3 spans 16 residues. The chain's CDR3 is CAISESTSTGSTEAFF. The CDR3 nucleotides read TGTGCCATCAGTGAGTCGACTAGCACAGGGAGCACTGAAGCTTTCTTT.

The rearrangement links TRBV11-2 to TRBJ2-1; possibly TRBD1 for D (5 bases). Per germline, CDR1 SGHAT and CDR2 FQNNGV. The V end was cut by 4 bases, the J end by 9 bases, with 16 bases between. This CDR3 is built from 14 residues. The chain's CDR3 is CASSSPIQVAEQFF. The DNA for the CDR3 is TGTGCCAGCAGCTCCCCGATACAGGTGGCTGAGCAGTTCTTC.

This chain joins TRBV29-1 and TRBJ1-3, with 8 bases identical to TRBD1. V gave up 5 bases and J gave up 0 bases; unmatched junction bases: 6. The CDR3 extends over 15 amino acids. The V gene's germline CDR1 is SQVTM and CDR2 ANQGSEA. The CDR3 DNA is TGCAGCGTTAGACAGGGGACAGTCTCTGGAAACACCATATATTTT. This sequence encodes CSVRQGTVSGNTIYF.

This chain uses TRBV15 with TRBJ2-1, with D hard to call. From germline, CDR1 is LNHNV and CDR2 YYDKDF (reference sequence). The CDR3 has 14 residues. V lost 1 base and J 8 bases, leaving 12 bases between the germline ends. For the CDR3, the DNA is TGTGCCACCAGCAGAGTGCGGTTTCGGGATGAGCAGTTCTTC. Amino acids: CATSRVRFRDEQFF.

The chain uses TRBV27 and TRBJ1-5; D is unresolved. V lost 5 bases to trimming and J lost 5 bases, with 16 bases between them. The CDR3 length is 15 residues. CDR1 and CDR2 from the germline V gene are MNHEY and SMNVEV (reference sequence). CDR3 DNA sequence: TGTGCCAGCAGTACGCTTCCTGTCTCCGATCAGCCCCAGCATTTT. This encodes CASSTLPVSDQPQHF.

The chain uses TRBV6-6 and TRBJ1-1; the D is unclear. The CDR3 is 14 residues long. From germline, CDR1 is MNHNY and CDR2 SVGAGI (reference sequence). V lost 2 bases and J 3 bases, leaving 10 bases between the germline ends. CDR3 residues: CASSYQGLDTEAFF. The CDR3 DNA follows: TGTGCCAGCAGTTACCAAGGACTCGACACTGAAGCTTTCTTT.